This T cell receptor beta chain was sequenced in a study of CD8 T cells in ankylosing spondylitis. The CDR3 contains 12 residues when both ends are counted. The germline CDR1 and CDR2 sequences are SGHTA and FQGNSA. Of note for this clonotype: As yet, its antigen is unknown. This CDR3 is missing its conserved last phenylalanine or tryptophan, likely due to a read error. Because the CDR3's place on the DNA is in doubt, the DNA is left out and the CDR3 is given as listed by TCRdb.

Study results and limitations: Disease-linked clones reportedly concentrated significantly in matched ankylosing spondylitis synovial fluid. Previously reported in reactive arthritis synovial fluid and blood were some of the motif variants.

Construction of TCR beta libraries was performed using quantitative 5'-RACE with molecular barcodes. TCRdb re-derived calls from the 5' RACE reads in MiXCR, one entry per CDR3 protein. The table has fewer than 250,000 distinct CDR3 sequences, roughly 32% seen once; the top ten hold roughly 4.2%. The chain couples TRBV7-2 to TRBJ1-1; no DNA check was done on the table's D call, TRBD1. The sequencing sample was made of blood, either unsorted or a sorted T cell fraction (not recorded which). The sequence derives from a male donor with ankylosing spondylitis or in good health (not recorded which). CDR3 residues: CASSLSRGRGVM.